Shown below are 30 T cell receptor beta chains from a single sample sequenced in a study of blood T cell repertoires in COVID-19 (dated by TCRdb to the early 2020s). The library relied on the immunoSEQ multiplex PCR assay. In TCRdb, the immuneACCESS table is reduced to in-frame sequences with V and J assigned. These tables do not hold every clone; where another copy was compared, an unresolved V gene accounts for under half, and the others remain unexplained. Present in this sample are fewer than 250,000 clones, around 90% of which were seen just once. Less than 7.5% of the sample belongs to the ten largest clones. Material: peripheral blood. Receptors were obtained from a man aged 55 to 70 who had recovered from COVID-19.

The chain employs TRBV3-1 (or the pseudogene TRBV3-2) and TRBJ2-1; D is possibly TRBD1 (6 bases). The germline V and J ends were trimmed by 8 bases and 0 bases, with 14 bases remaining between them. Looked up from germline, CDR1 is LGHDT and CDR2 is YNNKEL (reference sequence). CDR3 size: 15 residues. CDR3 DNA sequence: TGTGCCAGCCGACCCGTAGGGGGCTCCTACAATGAGCAGTTCTTC. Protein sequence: CASRPVGGSYNEQFF.

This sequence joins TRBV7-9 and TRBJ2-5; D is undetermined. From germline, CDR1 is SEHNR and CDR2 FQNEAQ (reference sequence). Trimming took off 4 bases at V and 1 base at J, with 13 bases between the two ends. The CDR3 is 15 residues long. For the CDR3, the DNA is TGTGCCAGCAGCTCTTTTTCGACTTCCCAAGAGACCCAGTACTTC. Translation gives CASSSFSTSQETQYF.

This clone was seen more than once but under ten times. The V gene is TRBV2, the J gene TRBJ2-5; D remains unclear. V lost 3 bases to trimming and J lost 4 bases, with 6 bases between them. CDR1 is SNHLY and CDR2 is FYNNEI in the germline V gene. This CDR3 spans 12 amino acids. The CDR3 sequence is CASSDTRETQYF. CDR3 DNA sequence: TGTGCCAGCAGTGACACAAGAGAGACCCAGTACTTC.

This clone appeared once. CDR3 sequence: CASSRTNSGNTIYF. In DNA form, the CDR3 reads TGTGCCAGCTCACGGACAAACTCTGGAAACACCATATATTTT. The V and J genes are TRBV18 and TRBJ1-3; possibly TRBD1 for D (5 bases). The CDR3 sequence is 14 residues long. Germline V gene data show CDR1 as KGHSH and CDR2 as LQKENI. V was shortened by 4 bases and J by 0 bases, with 7 bases between the two germline ends.

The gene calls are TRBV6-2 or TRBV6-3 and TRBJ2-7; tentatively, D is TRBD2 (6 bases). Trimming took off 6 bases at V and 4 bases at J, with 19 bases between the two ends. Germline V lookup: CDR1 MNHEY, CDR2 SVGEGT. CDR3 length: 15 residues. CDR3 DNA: TGTGCCAGCAGCCAACGCGGGACTTCCCAATACGAGCAGTACTTC. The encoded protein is CASSQRGTSQYEQYF.

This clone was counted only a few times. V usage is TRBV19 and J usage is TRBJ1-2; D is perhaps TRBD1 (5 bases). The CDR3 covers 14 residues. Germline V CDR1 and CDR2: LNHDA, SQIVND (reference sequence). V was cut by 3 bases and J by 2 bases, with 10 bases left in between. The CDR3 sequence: CASSISRANYGYTF. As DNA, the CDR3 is TGTGCCAGTAGTATTTCCAGGGCAAACTATGGCTACACCTTC.

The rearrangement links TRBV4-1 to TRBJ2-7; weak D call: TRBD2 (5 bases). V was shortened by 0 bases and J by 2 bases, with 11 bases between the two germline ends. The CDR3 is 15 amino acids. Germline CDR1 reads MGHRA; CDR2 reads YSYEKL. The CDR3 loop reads CASSQDNLAPYEQYF. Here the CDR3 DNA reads TGCGCCAGCAGCCAAGATAACCTAGCCCCCTACGAGCAGTACTTC.

CDR3 sequence reads: CASSDPLETTIREKLFF. The CDR3 DNA reads as TGTGCCAGCAGCGACCCCTTGGAGACTACGATTCGGGAAAAACTGTTTTTT. V is TRBV6-2 or TRBV6-3 and J is TRBJ1-4; D uncertain. V was trimmed by 6 bases and J by 8 bases, leaving 25 bases between them. The CDR3 length is 17 residues. The germline V gene has CDR1 MNHEY and CDR2 SVGEGT.

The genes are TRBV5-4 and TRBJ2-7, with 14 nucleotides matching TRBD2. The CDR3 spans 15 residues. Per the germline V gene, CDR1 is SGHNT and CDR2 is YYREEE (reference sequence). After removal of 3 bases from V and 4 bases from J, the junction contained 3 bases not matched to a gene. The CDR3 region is CASSSGLAGGYEQYF. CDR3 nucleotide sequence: TGTGCCAGCAGCTCTGGACTAGCGGGAGGTTACGAGCAGTACTTC.

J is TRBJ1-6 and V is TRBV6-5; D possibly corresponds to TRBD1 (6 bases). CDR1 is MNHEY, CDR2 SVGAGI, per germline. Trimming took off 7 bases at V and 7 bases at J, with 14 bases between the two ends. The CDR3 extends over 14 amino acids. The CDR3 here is CASIEGVGNSPLHF. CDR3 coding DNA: TGTGCCAGCATCGAGGGGGTTGGCAATTCACCCCTCCACTTT.

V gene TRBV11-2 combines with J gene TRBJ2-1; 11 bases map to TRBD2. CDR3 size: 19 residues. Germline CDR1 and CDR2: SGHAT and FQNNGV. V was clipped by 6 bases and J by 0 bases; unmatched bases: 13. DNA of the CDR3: TGTGCCAGCAGGGGCGTTCGGATAGCGGGAGGGAGCTCCTACAATGAGCAGTTCTTC. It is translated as CASRGVRIAGGSSYNEQFF.

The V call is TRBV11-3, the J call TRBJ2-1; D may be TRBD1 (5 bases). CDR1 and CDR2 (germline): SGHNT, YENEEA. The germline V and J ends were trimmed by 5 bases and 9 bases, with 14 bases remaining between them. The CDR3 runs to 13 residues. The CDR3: CASSPGPQGEQFF. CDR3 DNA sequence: TGTGCCAGCAGCCCTGGGCCGCAGGGTGAGCAGTTCTTC.

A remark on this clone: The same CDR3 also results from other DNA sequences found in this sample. This CDR3 is CASSLAGTAYGYTF. DNA for the CDR3: TGTGCCAGCAGCTTAGCCGGGACAGCCTATGGCTACACCTTC. The chain recombines TRBV7-9 with TRBJ1-2; the match to TRBD1 covers 7 bases. Germline V gene lookup returns CDR1 SEHNR and CDR2 FQNEAQ (reference sequence). This CDR3 region has 14 residues. V dropped 0 bases and J dropped 4; count of bases not matched to a gene: 2.

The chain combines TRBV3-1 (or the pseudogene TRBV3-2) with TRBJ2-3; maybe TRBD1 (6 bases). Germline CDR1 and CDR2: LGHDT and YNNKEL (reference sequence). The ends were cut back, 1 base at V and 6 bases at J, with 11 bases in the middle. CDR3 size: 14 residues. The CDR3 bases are TGTGCCAGCAGCCAAGGGCAGGGGTGGGATACGCAGTATTTT. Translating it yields CASSQGQGWDTQYF.

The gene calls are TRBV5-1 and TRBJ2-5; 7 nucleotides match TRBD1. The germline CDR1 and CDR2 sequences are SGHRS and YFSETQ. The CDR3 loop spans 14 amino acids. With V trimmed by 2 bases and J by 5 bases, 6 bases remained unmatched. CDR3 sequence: CASSLGGMGETQYF. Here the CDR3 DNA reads TGCGCCAGCAGCTTAGGGGGCATGGGTGAGACCCAGTACTTC.

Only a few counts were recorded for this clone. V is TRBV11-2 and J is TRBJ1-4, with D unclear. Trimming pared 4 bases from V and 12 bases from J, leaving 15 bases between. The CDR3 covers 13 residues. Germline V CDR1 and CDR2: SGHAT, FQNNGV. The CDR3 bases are TGTGCCAGCAGCTCTACCTACTCCGAGGAACTGTTTTTT. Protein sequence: CASSSTYSEELFF.

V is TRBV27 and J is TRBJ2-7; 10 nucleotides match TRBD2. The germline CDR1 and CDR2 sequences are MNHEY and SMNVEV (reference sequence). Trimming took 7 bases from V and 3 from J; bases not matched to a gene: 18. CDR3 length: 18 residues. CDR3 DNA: TGTGCCAGCACCCCCCTATTGTCTAGCGGGAGCCTTCACTACGAGCAGTACTTC. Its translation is CASTPLLSSGSLHYEQYF.

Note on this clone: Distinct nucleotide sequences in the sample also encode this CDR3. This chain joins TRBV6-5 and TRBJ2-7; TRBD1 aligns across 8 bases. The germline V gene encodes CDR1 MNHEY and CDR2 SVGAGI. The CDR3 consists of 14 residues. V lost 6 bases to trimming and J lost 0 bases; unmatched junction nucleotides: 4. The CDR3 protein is CASRRTGSSYEQYF. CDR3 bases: TGTGCCAGCAGACGGACAGGGAGCTCCTACGAGCAGTACTTC.

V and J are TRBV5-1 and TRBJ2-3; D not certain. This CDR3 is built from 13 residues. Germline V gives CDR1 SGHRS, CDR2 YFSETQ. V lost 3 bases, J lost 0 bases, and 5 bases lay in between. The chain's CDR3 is CASSYTSTDTQYF. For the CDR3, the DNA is TGCGCCAGCAGCTATACTAGCACAGATACGCAGTATTTT.

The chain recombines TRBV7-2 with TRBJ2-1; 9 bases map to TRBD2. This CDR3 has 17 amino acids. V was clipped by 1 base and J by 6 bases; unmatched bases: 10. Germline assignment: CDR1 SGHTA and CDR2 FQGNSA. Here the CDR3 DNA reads TGTGCCAGCAGCTTAGATCTGCGGGAGGGCTCTCGCAATGAGCAGTTCTTC. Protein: CASSLDLREGSRNEQFF. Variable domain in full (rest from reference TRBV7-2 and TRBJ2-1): GAGVSQSPSNKVTEKGKDVELRCDPISGHTALYWYRQSLGQGLEFLIYFQGNSAPDKSGLPSDRFSAERTGGSVSTLTIQRTQQEDSAVYLCASSLDLREGSRNEQFFGPGTRLTVL.

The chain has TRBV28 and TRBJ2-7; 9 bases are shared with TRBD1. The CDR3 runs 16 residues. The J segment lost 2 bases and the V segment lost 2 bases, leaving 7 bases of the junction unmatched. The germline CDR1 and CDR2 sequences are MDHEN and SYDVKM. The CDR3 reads CASSLTTGGNPYEQYF. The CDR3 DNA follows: TGTGCCAGCAGTTTAACGACAGGGGGGAACCCCTACGAGCAGTACTTC.

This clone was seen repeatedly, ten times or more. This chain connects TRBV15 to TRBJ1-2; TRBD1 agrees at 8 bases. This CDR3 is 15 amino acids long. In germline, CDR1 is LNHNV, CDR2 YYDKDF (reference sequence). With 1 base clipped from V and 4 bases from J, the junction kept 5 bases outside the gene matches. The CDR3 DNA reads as TGTGCCACCAGCAGAGCCAGGGGGCAAGGCTATGGCTACACCTTC. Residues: CATSRARGQGYGYTF.

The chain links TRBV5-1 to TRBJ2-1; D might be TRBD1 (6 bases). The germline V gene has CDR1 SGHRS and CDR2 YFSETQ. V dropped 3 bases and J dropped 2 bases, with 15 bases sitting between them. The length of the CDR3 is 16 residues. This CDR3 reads CASSSLQGQAYNEQFF. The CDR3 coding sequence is TGCGCCAGCAGCTCTTTACAGGGACAAGCCTACAATGAGCAGTTCTTC.

CDR3: CASSWTQGAKNIQYF. CDR3 bases: TGTGCCAGCAGCTGGACTCAAGGGGCCAAAAACATTCAGTACTTC. The chain couples TRBV7-2 to TRBJ2-4; D possibly corresponds to TRBD2 (5 bases). Trimming shortened V by 4 bases and J by 1 base, and 11 bases separated the two germline ends. The CDR3 loop spans 15 amino acids. CDR1 and CDR2 (germline): SGHTA, FQGNSA. The complete variable domain, with remaining parts taken from reference TRBV7-2 and TRBJ2-4, reads GAGVSQSPSNKVTEKGKDVELRCDPISGHTALYWYRQSLGQGLEFLIYFQGNSAPDKSGLPSDRFSAERTGGSVSTLTIQRTQQEDSAVYLCASSWTQGAKNIQYFGAGTRLSVL.

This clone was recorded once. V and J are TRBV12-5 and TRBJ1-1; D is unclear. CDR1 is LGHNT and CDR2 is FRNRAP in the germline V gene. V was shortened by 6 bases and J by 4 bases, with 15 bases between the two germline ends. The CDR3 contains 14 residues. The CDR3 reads CASGPILRVTEAFF. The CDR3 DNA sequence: TGTGCTAGTGGCCCTATCCTTCGGGTCACTGAAGCTTTCTTT.

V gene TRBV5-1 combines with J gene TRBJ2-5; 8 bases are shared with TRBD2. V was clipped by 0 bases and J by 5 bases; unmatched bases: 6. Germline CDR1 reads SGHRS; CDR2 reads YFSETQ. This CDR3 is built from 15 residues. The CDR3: CASSLVVGGGETQYF. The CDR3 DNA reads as TGCGCCAGCAGCTTGGTAGTCGGCGGGGGGGAGACCCAGTACTTC.

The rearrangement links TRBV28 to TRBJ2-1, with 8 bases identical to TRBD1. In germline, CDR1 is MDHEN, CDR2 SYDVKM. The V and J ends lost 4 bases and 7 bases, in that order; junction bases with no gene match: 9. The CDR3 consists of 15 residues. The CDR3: CASSSPWTGRNEQFF. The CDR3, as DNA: TGTGCCAGCAGTTCCCCGTGGACAGGGAGGAATGAGCAGTTCTTC.

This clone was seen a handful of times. The CDR3 DNA follows: TGTGCCAGCCGAAGAGCGGAGTTTCCCTACGAGCAGTACTTC. This codes for CASRRAEFPYEQYF. This chain links TRBV9 with TRBJ2-7; possible D gene TRBD2, 5 bases. This CDR3 has 14 residues. The germline V gene encodes CDR1 SGDLS and CDR2 YYNGEE. The V and J ends lost 7 bases and 2 bases respectively, with 16 bases between them.

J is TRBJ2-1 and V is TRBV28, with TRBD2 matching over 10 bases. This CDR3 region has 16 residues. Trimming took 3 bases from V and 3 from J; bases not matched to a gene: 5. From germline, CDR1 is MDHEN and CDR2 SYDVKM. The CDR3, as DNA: TGTGCCAGCAGTTTCGGAGCGGGAGGGGGCTACAATGAGCAGTTCTTC. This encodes CASSFGAGGGYNEQFF.

The CDR3 bases are TGTGCCAGCAGCCCCAATCCGGGACACAAAAGCACAGATACGCAGTATTTT. Translated: CASSPNPGHKSTDTQYF. J is TRBJ2-3 and V is TRBV7-2; weak D call: TRBD1 (6 bases). This CDR3 has 17 residues. Per the germline V gene, CDR1 is SGHTA and CDR2 is FQGNSA. Trimming left V 5 bases short and J 0 bases short, with 18 bases between. The full variable domain, completed using reference TRBV7-2 and TRBJ2-3, is GAGVSQSPSNKVTEKGKDVELRCDPISGHTALYWYRQSLGQGLEFLIYFQGNSAPDKSGLPSDRFSAERTGGSVSTLTIQRTQQEDSAVYLCASSPNPGHKSTDTQYFGPGTRLTVL.